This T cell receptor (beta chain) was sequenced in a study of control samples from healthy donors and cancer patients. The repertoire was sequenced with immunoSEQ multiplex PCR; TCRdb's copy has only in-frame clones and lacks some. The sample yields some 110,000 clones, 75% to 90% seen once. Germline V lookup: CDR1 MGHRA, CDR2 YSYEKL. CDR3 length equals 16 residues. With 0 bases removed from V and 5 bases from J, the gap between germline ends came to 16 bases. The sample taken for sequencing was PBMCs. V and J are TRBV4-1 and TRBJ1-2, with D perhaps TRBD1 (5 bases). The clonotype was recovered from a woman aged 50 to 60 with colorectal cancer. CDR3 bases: TGCGCCAGCAGCCAAGAAATTACAGGTTTGGGGTATGGCTACACCTTC. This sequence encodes CASSQEITGLGYGYTF.